Listed here are 11 T cell receptor beta chains from one sample, sequenced in a study of cytotoxic CD8 clonotypes in ibrutinib-treated CLL (TCRdb year 2021). Library preparation was by the immunoSEQ multiplex PCR assay. The table comes from immuneACCESS by way of TCRdb, which keeps in-frame sequences with V and J called. Part of the clones is missing from these tables; in studies checked, under half for an unresolved V gene and the rest for unknown reasons. The sample includes some 200,000 clones, with approximately 79% observed a single time. The ten biggest clones cover roughly an eighth of the sample. Interpreted using the paper, the time point label stands for: about a year on ibrutinib. The sequenced sample was PBMCs, obtained after 12 months of ibrutinib treatment. The receptors derive from a human donor with chronic lymphocytic leukemia.

This clone appeared once. The rearrangement joins TRBV7-3 to TRBJ2-3, with 8 bases aligning to TRBD1. The CDR3 extends over 17 amino acids. V shed 4 bases and J 2 bases; nucleotides not matched to a gene: 11. Germline CDR1 and CDR2: SGHTA and FQGTGA. The CDR3 reads CASSSWMGQVVTDTQYF. CDR3 in DNA: TGTGCCAGCAGCTCATGGATGGGACAGGTAGTCACAGATACGCAGTATTTT.

This sequence joins TRBV13 and TRBJ2-2, with D maybe TRBD1 (6 bases). Deletions cut 5 bases from V and 1 base from J, with 11 bases between. CDR3 length: 15 amino acids. CDR1 PRHDT and CDR2 FYEKMQ come from the germline V gene (reference sequence). The CDR3 coding sequence is TGTGCCAGCAGCCAGGGACATTTGAACACCGGGGAGCTGTTTTTT. This encodes CASSQGHLNTGELFF.

This sequence joins TRBV18 and TRBJ1-3; D perhaps matches TRBD1 (6 bases). The V end lost 6 bases, the J end lost 1 base, and 13 bases lay between the germline ends. CDR1 and CDR2 from the germline V gene are KGHSH and LQKENI. The CDR3 spans 15 residues. For the CDR3, the DNA is TGTGCCAGCTCGACAAGAACAGGGTCTGGAAACACCATATATTTT. Translation: CASSTRTGSGNTIYF.

The chain recombines TRBV9 with TRBJ2-6; no firm D call. V lost 0 bases, J lost 2 bases, and 3 bases lay in between. Germline V lookup: CDR1 SGDLS, CDR2 YYNGEE. The CDR3 runs 14 residues. The CDR3 loop is CASSVETGANVLTF. In nucleotides, the CDR3 is TGTGCCAGCAGCGTAGAAACTGGGGCCAACGTCCTGACTTTC.

The chain joins TRBV10-3 to TRBJ1-2, with TRBD1 as a possible D gene (6 bases). The germline gives CDR1 ENHRY, CDR2 SYGVKD. The CDR3 length is 14 residues. Trimming took off 0 bases at V and 7 bases at J, with 12 bases between the two ends. For the CDR3, the DNA is TGTGCCATCAGTGAGTCTTGGCAGGGGACTGGCTACACCTTC. It specifies CAISESWQGTGYTF.

The chain carries TRBV10-1 and TRBJ2-3; D not certain. Trimming removed 3 bases at V and 3 bases at J, with 7 bases between. Germline V lookup: CDR1 WNHNN, CDR2 SYGVQD (reference sequence). The CDR3 runs 13 residues. The DNA of the CDR3 is TGCGCCAGCAGTGAACCCGGAACAGATACGCAGTATTTT. This translates into CASSEPGTDTQYF.

The V and J genes are TRBV4-1 and TRBJ1-5; D not certain. The V end was cut by 2 bases, the J end by 0 bases, with 8 bases between. The CDR3 runs 15 residues. CDR1 is MGHRA, CDR2 YSYEKL, per germline. The CDR3 protein is CASSQMWVSNQPQHF. Here the CDR3 DNA reads TGCGCCAGCAGCCAAATGTGGGTTAGCAATCAGCCCCAGCATTTT.

This clone has at least ten counts. The V call is TRBV5-6, the J call TRBJ2-7; D call uncertain. Looked up from germline, CDR1 is SGHDT and CDR2 is YYEEEE. The CDR3 extends over 13 amino acids. With 2 bases removed from V and 2 bases from J, the gap between germline ends came to 8 bases. The CDR3 DNA is TGTGCCAGCAGCTTCCAGGCACCCTACGAGCAGTACTTC. This sequence encodes CASSFQAPYEQYF.

This CDR3 is CASSFRDHHTTGELFF. CDR3 nucleotides: TGTGCCAGCAGCTTCAGGGATCATCACACGACCGGGGAGCTGTTTTTT. V is TRBV2 and J is TRBJ2-2; D possibly corresponds to TRBD1 (5 bases). V shed 6 bases and J shed 5 bases, with 19 bases lying between them. Germline-derived CDR1 and CDR2 are SNHLY and FYNNEI. This CDR3 has 16 residues.

This chain uses TRBV30 with TRBJ2-4; D is undetermined. CDR1 GTSNPN and CDR2 SVGIG come from the germline V gene (reference sequence). This CDR3 has 14 amino acids. Trimming removed 4 bases at V and 12 bases at J, with 22 bases between. CDR3 loop: CAWTTAAFRRHQYF. For the CDR3, the DNA is TGTGCCTGGACTACGGCCGCATTCAGGCGACATCAGTACTTC.

The J gene is TRBJ2-7, the V gene TRBV2, with TRBD2 as a possible D gene (6 bases). V gave up 6 bases and J gave up 1 base, with 13 bases separating them. The CDR3 runs to 14 residues. Germline V gene lookup returns CDR1 SNHLY and CDR2 FYNNEI. This CDR3 reads CASRQQLASYEQYF. The DNA of the CDR3 is TGTGCCAGCAGACAACAACTAGCTTCCTACGAGCAGTACTTC. The entire variable domain, with the rest obtained from reference TRBV2 and TRBJ2-7, is as follows: EPEVTQTPSHQVTQMGQEVILRCVPISNHLYFYWYRQILGQKVEFLVSFYNNEISEKSEIFDDQFSVERPDGSNFTLKIRSTKLEDSAMYFCASRQQLASYEQYFGPGTRLTVT.